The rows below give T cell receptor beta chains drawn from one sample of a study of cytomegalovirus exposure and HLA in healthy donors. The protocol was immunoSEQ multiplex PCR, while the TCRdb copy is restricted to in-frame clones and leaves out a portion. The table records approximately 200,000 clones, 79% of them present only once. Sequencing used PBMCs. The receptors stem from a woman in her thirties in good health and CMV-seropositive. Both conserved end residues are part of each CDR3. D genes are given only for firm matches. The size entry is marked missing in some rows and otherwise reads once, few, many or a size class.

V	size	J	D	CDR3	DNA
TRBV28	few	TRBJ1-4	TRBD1	CASSIRQGTNEKLFF	TGTGCCAGCAGTATCCGACAGGGAACTAATGAAAAACTGTTTTTT
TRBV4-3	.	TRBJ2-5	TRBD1	CASSQWTGEGETQYF	TGCGCCAGCAGCCAATGGACAGGGGAGGGGGAGACCCAGTACTTC
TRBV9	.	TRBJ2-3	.	CASSVHPGLSTDTQYF	TGTGCCAGCAGCGTACATCCAGGACTTTCCACAGATACGCAGTATTTT
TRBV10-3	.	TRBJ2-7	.	CAISESVGGEQYF	TGTGCCATCAGTGAGTCAGTCGGAGGCGAGCAGTACTTC
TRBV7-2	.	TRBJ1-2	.	CASSLGGGVGYTF	TGTGCCAGCAGCTTAGGGGGAGGGGTCGGCTACACCTTC
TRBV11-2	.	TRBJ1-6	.	CASSLDSYNSPLHF	TGTGCCAGCAGCCTGGACAGCTATAATTCACCCCTCCACTTT
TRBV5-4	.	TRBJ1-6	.	CASSMRGGNSPLHF	TGTGCCAGCAGCATGCGCGGGGGGAATTCACCCCTCCACTTT
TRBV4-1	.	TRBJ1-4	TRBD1	CASSHRREGGDEKLFF	TGCGCCAGCAGCCACCGGCGCGAAGGGGGCGATGAAAAACTGTTTTTT
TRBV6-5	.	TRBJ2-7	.	CASSYSGLSSYEQYF	TGTGCCAGCAGTTACTCGGGACTGAGCTCCTACGAGCAGTACTTC
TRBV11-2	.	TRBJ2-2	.	CASSLDRVKTGELFF	TGTGCCAGCAGCTTAGACAGGGTTAAGACCGGGGAGCTGTTTTTT
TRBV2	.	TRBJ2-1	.	CASRGLPAAYNEQFF	TGTGCCAGCAGGGGACTGCCTGCGGCCTACAATGAGCAGTTCTTC